This T cell receptor (beta chain) appears in the sequencing data of a study of cytomegalovirus exposure and HLA in healthy donors. Findings of the study overall: A later analysis linked a missense DCLRE1C variant to TCR beta V- and J-gene trimming. According to an earlier analysis, most TCR beta V segments yielded productive rearrangements about 90% or about 30% of the time. The authors listed some 160 TCR beta chains as cytomegalovirus-associated.

Trimming took 4 bases from V and 5 from J, leaving 19 bases between them. The CDR3 consists of 16 residues. Germline V gives CDR1 SGHTS, CDR2 YDEGEE. Concerning this clone: Its antigen remains unknown.

This PCR relied on a set of 60 Vbeta primers and 13 Jbeta primers. Only in-frame clones appear in the TCRdb table, and some are missing; sequencing was by immunoSEQ multiplex PCR. The sample shows 150,000 to 200,000 clones, over 65% of them seen only once. The TCR comes from a woman in her twenties or thirties in good health and CMV-seronegative. The sample taken for sequencing was PBMCs. V is TRBV5-8 and J is TRBJ1-5; D possibly corresponds to TRBD1 (6 bases). CDR3 region: CASSPGSPGQHQPQHF. The CDR3 DNA follows: TGTGCCAGCAGCCCGGGCTCTCCGGGACAACATCAGCCCCAGCATTTT.